The entry below gives a single T cell receptor (beta chain) sequence along with its context. The antigen it binds to is not known. One base away there is no much larger clone; base qualities are not given. Sequences MGHRA (CDR1) and YSYEKL (CDR2) are obtained from the germline V gene. Trimming accounts for 1 base at V and 5 bases at J, while the number of junction bases matched to no gene is 11. The CDR3 holds 17 amino acids from the cysteine to the phenylalanine. This entry keeps only the CDR3 DNA: 51 bases, framed from base 1. Libraries were constructed by the immunoSEQ multiplex PCR assay. To provide template for TCR sequencing, every sample had RNA extracted and reverse transcribed into cDNA. First-strand cDNA was synthesized using SuperScript III with a 2:1 mix of oligo-dT and random hexamers. Amplification bias was assessed with a synthetic immune receptor repertoire, and residual bias was removed computationally. The study's processing was this. After raw reads were preprocessed to remove errors, the CDR3 was defined following IMGT conventions as running from the conserved cysteine to phenylalanine. Clonality was computed by normalizing Shannon entropy by log2 of the number of productive unique TCRs and subtracting the result from 1. Scalp TCRbeta sequences were cross-referenced with sorted blood CD4 and CD8 repertoires so that the CD4 or CD8 identity of scalp clones could be inferred. TCRdb provides this immuneACCESS table in a form limited to in-frame rearrangements. Some clones are lacking; in checked studies, under half of them reflect an unresolved V gene, and why the rest are absent is not known. The V and J calls and clone size were taken over from that table, and D and trimming were inferred from the DNA. This sample holds some 170,000 clones; 58% were observed only once. 16% of the sample goes to the ten largest clones.

The treatment or condition label here, explained by the study, means: oral pan-JAK inhibitor, 5-10 mg twice daily. From alopecia areata patients, peripheral blood was collected along with lesional scalp punch biopsies. After PBMCs were isolated by density centrifugation and stained for CD3, CD4 and CD8, a FACSAria was used to sort CD4+ and CD8+ T cells. The entry originates in a study of CD8+ T cells in alopecia areata (dated by TCRdb to 2017 to 2018). For the wider study: The treated patients took part in an open-label pilot trial in which moderate-to-severe alopecia areata was treated with oral tofacitinib at 5 to 10 mg twice daily. RNA was obtained with the PAXgene miRNA kit for fixed scalp, the miRNeasy kit for PBMCs, and the RNeasy kit for mouse skin. TCRbeta CDR3 regions were amplified by immunoSEQ multiplex PCR with 35 Vbeta forward and 13 Jbeta reverse primers. Human TCRbeta sequencing covered scalp tissue and sorted CD4+ and CD8+ peripheral blood T cells from patchy and totalis/universalis alopecia areata patients and healthy controls. Tofacitinib-treated patients had biopsies at baseline and at 4 and 24 weeks of treatment, with a later scalp biopsy in several patients. Tofacitinib was given for 6 to 18 months, followed by 6 months of follow-up off drug to assess delayed response and recurrence. The study used high-throughput TCRbeta sequencing to examine T cell clonal expansion in alopecia areata, in both the C3H/HeJ mouse model and human patients. Scalp clonality was compared among normal scalp (n=4), patchy alopecia areata scalp (n=8), and alopecia totalis/universalis scalp (n=8). Disease severity in treated patients was measured with the SALT score, which quantifies the percentage of affected scalp surface area. Study-wide findings and limitations: Unlike mouse skin, where gammadelta T cells dominate, normal human skin contains resident alphabeta T cells that get sequenced too, which complicates analysis of the scalp TCR repertoire. Tofacitinib significantly decreased scalp clonality and the number of expanded CD8+ clones among the top 100 scalp clones. Because the treated cohort was small and included a single nonresponder, larger studies are needed to assess links between baseline CD8+ expansion and response. Many expanded lesional clones were found to persist in scalp and blood during tofacitinib treatment, and relapse after treatment cessation may be partly explained by this persistence. Shared TCR sequences between patients were less evident than in mice, which may be partly attributable to HLA diversity in the patient population. Lesional scalp, especially in alopecia totalis/universalis, showed higher clonality and more expanded CD8+ clones than normal scalp, suggesting antigenic drive.

The chain is encoded by TRBV4-1 joined to TRBJ1-1; a stretch of 9 junction bases matches TRBD1. The receptor's source is a human donor with alopecia areata. This specimen consisted of CD4+ T cells sorted from blood, obtained at approximately week 60, from a patient treated with tofacitinib. CDR3 sequence: CASSQAPGQGFLTEAFF. The sequenced DNA is TGCGCCAGCAGCCAAGCTCCGGGACAGGGATTTTTGACTGAAGCTTTCTTT.